Presented here are 9 T cell receptor beta chains from one specimen sequenced in a study of T cell responses to AZD1222 COVID-19 vaccine. TCRdb keeps only in-frame clones here, not all; method: immunoSEQ multiplex PCR. The repertoire holds over 110,000 clones, with 92% as singletons. The material sequenced was peripheral blood, taken on day 0 of AZD1222 vaccination. These receptor sequences come from an adult in good health.

The chain employs TRBV30 and TRBJ1-5; TRBD1 might be the D (5 bases). Looked up from germline, CDR1 is GTSNPN and CDR2 is SVGIG (reference sequence). The CDR3 covers 11 residues. Trimming removed 5 bases at V and 4 bases at J, with 6 bases between. This CDR3 reads CAWGGNQPQHF. For the CDR3, the DNA is TGTGCCTGGGGGGGGAATCAGCCCCAGCATTTT.

This chain uses TRBV9 with TRBJ2-5, with D perhaps TRBD1 (6 bases). The CDR3 extends over 14 amino acids. The ends were cut back, 3 bases at V and 7 bases at J, with 16 bases in the middle. Per germline, CDR1 SGDLS and CDR2 YYNGEE. This CDR3 is CASSGTGTSGTQYF. In DNA, the CDR3 is TGTGCCAGCAGCGGCACAGGGACGTCTGGGACCCAGTACTTC.

This chain joins TRBV27 and TRBJ1-2; 9 nucleotides match TRBD1. After removal of 3 bases from V and 4 bases from J, the junction contained 3 bases not matched to a gene. From germline, CDR1 is MNHEY and CDR2 SMNVEV (reference sequence). This CDR3 has 14 amino acids. The CDR3 DNA is TGTGCCAGCAGTTTTGGGACAGGGTTCTATGGCTACACCTTC. It yields the protein CASSFGTGFYGYTF.

The gene calls are TRBV19 and TRBJ1-1; no clear D gene. The germline gives CDR1 LNHDA, CDR2 SQIVND (reference sequence). V lost 11 bases, J lost 1 base, and 8 bases lay in between. The CDR3 covers 11 residues. The DNA of the CDR3 is TGTGCCGCATCAGGGAACACTGAAGCTTTCTTT. It specifies CAASGNTEAFF.

This sequence joins TRBV7-9 and TRBJ1-2; D is uncertain. This CDR3 spans 12 amino acids. From germline, CDR1 is SEHNR and CDR2 FQNEAQ (reference sequence). V lost 6 bases, J lost 7 bases, and 12 bases lay in between. CDR3 loop: CASSHGGVGYTF. The CDR3 DNA reads as TGTGCCAGCAGTCATGGTGGGGTTGGCTACACCTTC.

The CDR3 is CASSQGGSPLHF. CDR3 DNA sequence: TGTGCCAGCAGCCAGGGGGGATCACCCCTCCACTTT. V is TRBV3-1 (or the pseudogene TRBV3-2) and J is TRBJ1-6; a possible D gene is TRBD1 (5 bases). The CDR3 consists of 12 residues. Germline V gene lookup returns CDR1 LGHDT and CDR2 YNNKEL (reference sequence). Trimming cost V 3 bases and J 10 bases, with 7 bases left between them.

This clone was recorded once. This chain uses TRBV3-1 (or the pseudogene TRBV3-2) with TRBJ1-4, with no clear D. Trimming left V 2 bases short and J 2 bases short, with 15 bases between. The CDR3 runs 17 residues. CDR1 is LGHDT, CDR2 YNNKEL, per germline (reference sequence). The chain's CDR3 is CASSQSGVRTTNEKLFF. The DNA of the CDR3 is TGTGCCAGCAGCCAATCTGGGGTCAGGACCACTAATGAAAAACTGTTTTTT.

V usage is TRBV10-2 and J usage is TRBJ1-5; D is perhaps TRBD1 (6 bases). This CDR3 is built from 14 residues. Trimming pared 2 bases from V and 4 bases from J, leaving 9 bases between. Germline CDR1 WSHSY, CDR2 SAAADI. The DNA of the CDR3 is TGCGCCAGCAGTGAGGCAGGGGAAAATCAGCCCCAGCATTTT. As protein: CASSEAGENQPQHF.

The CDR3 loop reads CATSGLAGVGEQFF. The DNA of the CDR3 is TGTGCCACCTCGGGACTAGCGGGAGTGGGTGAGCAGTTCTTC. V and J are TRBV9 and TRBJ2-1; TRBD2 agrees at 14 bases. The trim removed 9 bases at V and 9 bases at J, leaving 8 bases unmatched. Looked up from germline, CDR1 is SGDLS and CDR2 is YYNGEE. This CDR3 spans 14 amino acids. Variable domain in full (rest from reference TRBV9 and TRBJ2-1): DSGVTQTPKHLITATGQRVTLRCSPRSGDLSVYWYQQSLDQGLQFLIQYYNGEERAKGNILERFSAQQFPDLHSELNLSSLELGDSALYFCATSGLAGVGEQFFGPGTRLTVL.